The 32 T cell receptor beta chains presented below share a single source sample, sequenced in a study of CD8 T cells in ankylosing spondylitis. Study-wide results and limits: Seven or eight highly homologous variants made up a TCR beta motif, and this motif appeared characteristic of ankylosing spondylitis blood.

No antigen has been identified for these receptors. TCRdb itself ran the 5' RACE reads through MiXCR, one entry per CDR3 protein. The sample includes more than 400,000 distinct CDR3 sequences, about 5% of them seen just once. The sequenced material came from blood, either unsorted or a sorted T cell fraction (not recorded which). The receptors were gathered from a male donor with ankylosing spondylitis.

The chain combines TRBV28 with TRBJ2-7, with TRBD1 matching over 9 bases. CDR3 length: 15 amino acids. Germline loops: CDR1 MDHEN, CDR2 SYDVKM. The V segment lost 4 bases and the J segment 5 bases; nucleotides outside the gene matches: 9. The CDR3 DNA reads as TGTGCCAGCAGTTCCTCCGGGACAGGGATCCACGAGCAGTACTTC. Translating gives CASSSSGTGIHEQYF.

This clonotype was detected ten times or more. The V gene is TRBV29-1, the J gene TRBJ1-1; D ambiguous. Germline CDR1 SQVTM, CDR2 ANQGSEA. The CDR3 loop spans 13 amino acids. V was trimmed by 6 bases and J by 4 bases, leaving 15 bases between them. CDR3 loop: CSVGSGAATEAFF. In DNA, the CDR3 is TGCAGCGTAGGGAGTGGTGCGGCCACTGAAGCTTTCTTT.

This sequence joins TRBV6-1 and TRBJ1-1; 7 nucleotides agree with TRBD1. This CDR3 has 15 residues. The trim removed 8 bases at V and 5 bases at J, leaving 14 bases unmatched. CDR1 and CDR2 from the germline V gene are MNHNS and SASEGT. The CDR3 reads CASRGQVALPTEAFF. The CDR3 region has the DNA TGTGCCAGCCGTGGACAGGTCGCTTTGCCTACTGAAGCTTTCTTT.

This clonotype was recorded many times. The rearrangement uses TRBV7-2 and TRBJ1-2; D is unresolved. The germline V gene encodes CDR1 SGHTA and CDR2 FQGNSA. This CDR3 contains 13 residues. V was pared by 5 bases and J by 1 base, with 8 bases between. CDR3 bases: TGTGCCAGCAGCCGACTGATTAACTATGGCTACACCTTC. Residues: CASSRLINYGYTF.

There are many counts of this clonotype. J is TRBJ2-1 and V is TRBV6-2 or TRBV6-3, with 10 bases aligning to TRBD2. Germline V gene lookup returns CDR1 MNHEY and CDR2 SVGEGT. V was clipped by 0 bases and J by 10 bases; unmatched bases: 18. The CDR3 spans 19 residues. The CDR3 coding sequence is TGTGCCAGCAGTTACTCGGGCCCCCAGCAGGGACTAGCGATGAAGGAGCAGTTCTTC. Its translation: CASSYSGPQQGLAMKEQFF.

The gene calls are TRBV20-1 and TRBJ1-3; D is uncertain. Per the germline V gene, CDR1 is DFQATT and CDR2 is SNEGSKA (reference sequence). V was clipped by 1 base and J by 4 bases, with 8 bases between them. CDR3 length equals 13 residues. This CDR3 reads CSARGAGGNTIYF. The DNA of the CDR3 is TGCAGTGCTAGAGGAGCGGGAGGAAACACCATATATTTT.

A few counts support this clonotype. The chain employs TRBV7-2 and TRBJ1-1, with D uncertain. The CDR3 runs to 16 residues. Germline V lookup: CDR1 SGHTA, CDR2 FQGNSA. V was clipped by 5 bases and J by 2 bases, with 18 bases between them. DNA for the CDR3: TGTGCCAGCAGCCTCGGATTTCTCGGACGCAACACTGAAGCTTTCTTT. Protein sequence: CASSLGFLGRNTEAFF.

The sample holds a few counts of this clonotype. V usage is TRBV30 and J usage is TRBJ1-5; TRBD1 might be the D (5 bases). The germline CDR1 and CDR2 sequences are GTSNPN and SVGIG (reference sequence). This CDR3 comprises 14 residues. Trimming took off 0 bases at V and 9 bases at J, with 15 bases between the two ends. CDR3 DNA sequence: TGTGCCTGGAGTGTAGGAGCGGGGCTGGGGCCCCAGCATTTT. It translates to CAWSVGAGLGPQHF.

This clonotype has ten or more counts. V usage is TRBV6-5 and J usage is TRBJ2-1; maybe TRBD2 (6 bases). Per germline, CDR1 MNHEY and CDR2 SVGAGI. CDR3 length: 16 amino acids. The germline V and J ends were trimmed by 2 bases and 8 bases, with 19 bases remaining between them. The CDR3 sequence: CASSYALGDGGDEQFF. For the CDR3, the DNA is TGTGCCAGCAGTTACGCCCTGGGGGACGGCGGGGATGAGCAGTTCTTC.

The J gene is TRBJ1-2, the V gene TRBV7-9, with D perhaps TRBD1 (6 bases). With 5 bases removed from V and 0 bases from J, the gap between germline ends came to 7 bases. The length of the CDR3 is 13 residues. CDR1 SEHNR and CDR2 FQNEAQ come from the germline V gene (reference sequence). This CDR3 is CASSGQSNYGYTF. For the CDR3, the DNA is TGTGCCAGCAGCGGACAGTCTAACTATGGCTACACCTTC.

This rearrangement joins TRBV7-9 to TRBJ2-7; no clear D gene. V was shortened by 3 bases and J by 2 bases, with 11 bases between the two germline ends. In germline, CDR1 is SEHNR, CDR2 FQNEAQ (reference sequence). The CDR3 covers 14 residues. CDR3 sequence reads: CASSFRDVTYEQYF. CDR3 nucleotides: TGTGCCAGCAGCTTTAGGGATGTAACCTACGAGCAGTACTTC.

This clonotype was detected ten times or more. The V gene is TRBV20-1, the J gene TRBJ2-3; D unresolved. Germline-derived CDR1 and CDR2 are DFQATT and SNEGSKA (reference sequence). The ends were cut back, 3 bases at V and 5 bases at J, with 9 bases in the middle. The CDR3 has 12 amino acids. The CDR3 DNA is TGCAGTGCTAGGACGATGAAAGATACGCAGTATTTT. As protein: CSARTMKDTQYF.

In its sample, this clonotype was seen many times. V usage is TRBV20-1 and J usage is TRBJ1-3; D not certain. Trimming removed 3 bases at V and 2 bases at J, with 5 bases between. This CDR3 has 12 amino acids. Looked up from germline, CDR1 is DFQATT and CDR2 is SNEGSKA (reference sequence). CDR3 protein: CSARGTGNTIYF. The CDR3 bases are TGCAGTGCTAGGGGGACTGGAAACACCATATATTTT.

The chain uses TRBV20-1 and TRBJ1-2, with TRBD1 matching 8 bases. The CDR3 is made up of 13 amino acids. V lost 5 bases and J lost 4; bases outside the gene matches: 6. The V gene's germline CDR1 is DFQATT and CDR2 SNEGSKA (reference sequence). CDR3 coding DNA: TGCAGTGCTGCAGACAGGGGCATCTATGGCTACACCTTC. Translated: CSAADRGIYGYTF.

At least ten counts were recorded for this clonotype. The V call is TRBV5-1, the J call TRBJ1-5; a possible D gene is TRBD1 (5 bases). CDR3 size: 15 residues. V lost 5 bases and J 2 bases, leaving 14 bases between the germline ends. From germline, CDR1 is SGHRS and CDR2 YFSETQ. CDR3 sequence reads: CASSPRPGGNQPQHF. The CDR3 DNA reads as TGCGCCAGCAGTCCCAGGCCGGGGGGCAATCAGCCCCAGCATTTT.

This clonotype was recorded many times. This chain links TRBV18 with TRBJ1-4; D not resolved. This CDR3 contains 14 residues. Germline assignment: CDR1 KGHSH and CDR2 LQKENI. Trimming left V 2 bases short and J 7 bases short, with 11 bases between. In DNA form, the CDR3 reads TGTGCCAGCTCACCAGTACGGAACGCTGAAAAACTGTTTTTT. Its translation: CASSPVRNAEKLFF.

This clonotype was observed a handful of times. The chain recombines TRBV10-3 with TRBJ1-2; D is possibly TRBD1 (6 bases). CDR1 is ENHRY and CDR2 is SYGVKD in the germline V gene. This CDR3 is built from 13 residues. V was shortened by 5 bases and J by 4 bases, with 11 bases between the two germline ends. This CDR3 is CAISQGIGYGYTF. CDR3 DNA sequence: TGTGCCATCAGTCAGGGGATCGGCTATGGCTACACCTTC.

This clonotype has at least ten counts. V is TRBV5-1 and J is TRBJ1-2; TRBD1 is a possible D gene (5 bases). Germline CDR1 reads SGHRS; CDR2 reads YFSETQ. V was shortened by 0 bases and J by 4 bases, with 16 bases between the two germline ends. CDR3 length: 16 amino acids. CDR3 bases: TGCGCCAGCAGCTTGGCCGAAGGGGTCGAAGGCTATGGCTACACCTTC. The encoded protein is CASSLAEGVEGYGYTF.

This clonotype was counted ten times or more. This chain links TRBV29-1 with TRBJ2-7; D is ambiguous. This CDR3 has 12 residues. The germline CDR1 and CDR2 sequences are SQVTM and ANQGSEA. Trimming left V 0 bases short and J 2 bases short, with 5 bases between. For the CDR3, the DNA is TGCAGCGTTGAAGAGAGACCCTACGAGCAGTACTTC. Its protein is CSVEERPYEQYF.

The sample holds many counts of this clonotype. The CDR3 protein is CASSQVAASGGITDEQFF. CDR3 nucleotides: TGTGCCAGCAGCCAAGTGGCGGCTAGCGGGGGTATCACTGATGAGCAGTTCTTC. The V and J genes are TRBV4-2 and TRBJ2-1; 10 positions match TRBD2. CDR1 LGHNA and CDR2 YNFKEQ come from the germline V gene. This CDR3 is 18 amino acids long. J gave up 8 bases and V 1 base, and 14 bases lay outside the gene matches.

The CDR3 region is CATQGENTEAFF. DNA for the CDR3: TGTGCCACCCAGGGGGAAAACACTGAAGCTTTCTTT. The chain is built from TRBV24-1 and TRBJ1-1, with 7 bases matching TRBD1. Germline CDR1 KGHDR, CDR2 SFDVKD. This CDR3 comprises 12 residues. V gave up 9 bases and J gave up 2 bases; unmatched junction bases: 2.

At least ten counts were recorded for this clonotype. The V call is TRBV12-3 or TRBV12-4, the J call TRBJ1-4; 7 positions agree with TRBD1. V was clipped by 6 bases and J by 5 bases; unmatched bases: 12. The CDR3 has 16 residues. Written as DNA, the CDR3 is TGTGCCAGCAGCAACAGGGGAGCGTCTCGAAATGAAAAACTGTTTTTT. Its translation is CASSNRGASRNEKLFF.

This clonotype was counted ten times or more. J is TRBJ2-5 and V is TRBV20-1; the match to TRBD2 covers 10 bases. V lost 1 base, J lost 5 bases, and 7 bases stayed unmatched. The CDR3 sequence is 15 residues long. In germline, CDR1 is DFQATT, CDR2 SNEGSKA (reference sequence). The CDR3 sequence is CSARGSGGAVETQYF. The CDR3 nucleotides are TGCAGTGCTAGAGGGAGCGGGGGGGCCGTGGAGACCCAGTACTTC.

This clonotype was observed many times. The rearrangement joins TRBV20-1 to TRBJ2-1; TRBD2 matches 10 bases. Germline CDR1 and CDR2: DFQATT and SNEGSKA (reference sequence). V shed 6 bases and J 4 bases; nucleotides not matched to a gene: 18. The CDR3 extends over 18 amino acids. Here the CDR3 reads CSASSGLAEPLLYNEQFF. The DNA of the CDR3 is TGCAGTGCCTCGTCAGGACTAGCGGAACCGCTCCTATACAATGAGCAGTTCTTC.

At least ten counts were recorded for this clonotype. Here the CDR3 reads CASTFGRKLFF. Written as DNA, the CDR3 is TGTGCCAGCACCTTCGGCAGGAAACTGTTTTTT. This chain links TRBV12-3 or TRBV12-4 with TRBJ1-4; D not resolved. The CDR3 spans 11 residues. Trimming left V 7 bases short and J 11 bases short, with 11 bases between.

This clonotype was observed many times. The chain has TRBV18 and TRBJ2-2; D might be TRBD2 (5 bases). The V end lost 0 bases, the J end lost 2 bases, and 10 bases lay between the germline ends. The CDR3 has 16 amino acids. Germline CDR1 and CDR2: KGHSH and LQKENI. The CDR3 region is CASSPPAGLNTGELFF. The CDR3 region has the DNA TGTGCCAGCTCACCACCGGCGGGTCTTAACACCGGGGAGCTGTTTTTT.

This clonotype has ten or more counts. The CDR3 DNA reads as TGTGCCATCACCACGAGGAGGGAGAACACTGAAGCTTTCTTT. Translating it yields CAITTRRENTEAFF. The V call is TRBV10-3, the J call TRBJ1-1; D gene uncertain. The CDR3 has 14 residues. Germline CDR1 reads ENHRY; CDR2 reads SYGVKD. V was shortened by 7 bases and J by 1 base, with 13 bases between the two germline ends.

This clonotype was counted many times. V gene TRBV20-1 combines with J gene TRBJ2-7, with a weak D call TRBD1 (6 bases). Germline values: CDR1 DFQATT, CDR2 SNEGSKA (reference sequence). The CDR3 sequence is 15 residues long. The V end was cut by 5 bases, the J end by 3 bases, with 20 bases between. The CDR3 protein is CSAPHRGHGGYEQYF. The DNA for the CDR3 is TGCAGTGCTCCTCATCGGGGACATGGGGGCTACGAGCAGTACTTC.

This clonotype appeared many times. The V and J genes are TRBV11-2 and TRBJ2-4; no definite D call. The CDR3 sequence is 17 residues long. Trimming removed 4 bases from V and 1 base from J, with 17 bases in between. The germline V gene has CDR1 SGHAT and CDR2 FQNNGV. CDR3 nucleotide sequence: TGTGCCAGCAGCTCCAGACGTACATGGGTGGCCAAAAACATTCAGTACTTC. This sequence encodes CASSSRRTWVAKNIQYF.

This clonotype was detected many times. The CDR3 coding sequence is TGCAGTGCTAGAGACCCAACTAGCTTGGACACAGATACGCAGTATTTT. Protein sequence: CSARDPTSLDTDTQYF. The chain has TRBV20-1 and TRBJ2-3, with D possibly being TRBD2 (6 bases). Germline V CDR1 and CDR2: DFQATT, SNEGSKA (reference sequence). V was trimmed by 0 bases and J by 2 bases, leaving 15 bases between them. This CDR3 region has 16 residues.

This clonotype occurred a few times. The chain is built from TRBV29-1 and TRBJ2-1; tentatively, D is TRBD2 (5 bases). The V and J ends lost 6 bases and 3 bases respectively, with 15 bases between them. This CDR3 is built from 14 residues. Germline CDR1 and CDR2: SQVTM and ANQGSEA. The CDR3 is CSVPRTGIYNEQFF. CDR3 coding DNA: TGCAGCGTCCCCCGGACGGGGATCTACAATGAGCAGTTCTTC.

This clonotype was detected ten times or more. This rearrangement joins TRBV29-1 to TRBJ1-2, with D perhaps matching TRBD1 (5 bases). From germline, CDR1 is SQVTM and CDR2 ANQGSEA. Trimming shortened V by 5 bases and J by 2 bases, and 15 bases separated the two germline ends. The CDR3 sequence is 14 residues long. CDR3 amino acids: CSVFSGTSNYGYTF. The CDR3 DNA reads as TGCAGCGTTTTCTCCGGGACCTCCAACTATGGCTACACCTTC.